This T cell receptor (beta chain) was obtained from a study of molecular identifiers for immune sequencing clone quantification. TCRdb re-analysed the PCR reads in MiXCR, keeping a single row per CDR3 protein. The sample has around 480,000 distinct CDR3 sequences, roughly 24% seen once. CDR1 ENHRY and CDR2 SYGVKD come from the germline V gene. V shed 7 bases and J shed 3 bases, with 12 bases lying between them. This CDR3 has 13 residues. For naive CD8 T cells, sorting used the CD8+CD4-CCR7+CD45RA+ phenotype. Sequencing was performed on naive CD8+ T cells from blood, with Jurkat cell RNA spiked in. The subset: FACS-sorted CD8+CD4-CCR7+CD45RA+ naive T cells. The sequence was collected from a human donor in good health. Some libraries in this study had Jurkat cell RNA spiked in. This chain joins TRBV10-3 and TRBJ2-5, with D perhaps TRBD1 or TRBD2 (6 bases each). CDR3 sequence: CAINGGQEETQYF. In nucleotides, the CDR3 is TGTGCCATCAACGGGGGCCAAGAAGAGACCCAGTACTTC.